These T cell receptor beta chains were read from a single sample in a study of blood T cell repertoires in COVID-19. Some clones are missing from TCRdb's copy, which holds only in-frame ones; the method was immunoSEQ multiplex PCR. This table holds around 78,000 clones, about nine tenths found once. The sample was peripheral blood. The origin of the receptors is a man in his 70s with active or convalescent COVID-19. CDR3s include the opening cysteine and the closing phenylalanine or tryptophan. The D gene is left open where the match is weak. Rows may omit the clone size; those that give it use once, few, many or a size class.

J gene | clone size | D gene | V gene | CDR3 length | CDR3 protein | CDR3 DNA
TRBJ1-5 | - | - | TRBV28 | 15 | CASSQEGGSNQPQHF | TGTGCCAGCAGTCAAGAGGGAGGAAGCAATCAGCCCCAGCATTTT
TRBJ2-5 | - | TRBD1 | TRBV5-1 | 14 | CASSSGTGEKTQYF | TGCGCCAGCAGCTCAGGGACAGGGGAAAAGACCCAGTACTTC
TRBJ2-7 | once | - | TRBV21-1 | 17 | CASSKKESRDRGYEQYF | TGTGCCAGCAGCAAAAAAGAGTCCCGGGACAGGGGCTACGAGCAGTACTTC
TRBJ1-1 | - | TRBD1 | TRBV30 | 14 | CAWSVTGGNTEAFF | TGTGCCTGGAGTGTGACAGGGGGGAACACTGAAGCTTTCTTT
TRBJ1-6 | - | - | TRBV2 | 14 | CASSGGSYNSPLHF | TGTGCCAGCAGCGGGGGATCTTATAATTCACCCCTCCACTTT
TRBJ2-7 | - | - | TRBV6-2/TRBV6-3 | 14 | CASSPRQASYEQYF | TGTGCCAGCAGTCCAAGACAGGCCTCCTACGAGCAGTACTTC
TRBJ2-7 | - | - | TRBV2 | 13 | CASSGGRGYEQYF | TGTGCCAGCAGTGGTGGCAGGGGATACGAGCAGTACTTC
TRBJ1-5 | - | - | TRBV30 | 15 | CAWSVLGGINQPQHF | TGTGCCTGGAGTGTACTCGGAGGGATAAATCAGCCCCAGCATTTT
TRBJ2-3 | - | - | TRBV29-1 | 12 | CSVGRRADTQYF | TGCAGCGTTGGTCGGAGGGCAGATACGCAGTATTTT
TRBJ2-3 | - | TRBD1 | TRBV6-5 | 14 | CASSPGTGGVNKYF | TGTGCCAGCAGCCCCGGGACAGGGGGGGTGAATAAGTATTTT
TRBJ1-1 | - | - | TRBV6-5 | 14 | CASSYSTGSTEAFF | TGTGCCAGCAGTTACTCAACAGGGAGCACTGAAGCTTTCTTT
TRBJ1-1 | - | - | TRBV11-2 | 13 | CASSLGSSAEAFF | TGTGCCAGCAGCTTAGGTAGTTCTGCTGAAGCTTTCTTT
TRBJ2-1 | - | - | TRBV12-3/TRBV12-4 | 13 | CASKRRSYNEQFF | TGTGCCAGCAAACGTAGATCCTACAATGAGCAGTTCTTC
TRBJ2-3 | - | TRBD2 | TRBV6-2/TRBV6-3 | 15 | CASRPPSGRSDTQYF | TGTGCCAGCAGGCCTCCTAGCGGGAGATCAGATACGCAGTATTTT
TRBJ1-4 | - | - | TRBV28 | 16 | CASSLGSVATNEKLFF | TGTGCCAGCAGTTTGGGCAGTGTCGCAACTAATGAAAAACTGTTTTTT
TRBJ1-1 | - | TRBD1 | TRBV5-6 | 14 | CASSLGDTGGTGAF | TGTGCCAGCAGCTTGGGAGATACCGGGGGGACAGGAGCTTTT
TRBJ1-3 | - | TRBD1 | TRBV9 | 15 | CASSVGGDRRNTIYF | TGTGCCAGCAGCGTAGGCGGGGACAGAAGAAACACCATATATTTT
TRBJ1-6 | - | - | TRBV19 | 13 | CASSERGRSPLHF | TGTGCCAGTAGTGAACGAGGGCGTTCACCCCTCCACTTT
TRBJ2-5 | - | TRBD1 | TRBV30 | 15 | CAWSAPGQLLETQYF | TGTGCCTGGAGTGCCCCGGGACAGCTCCTTGAGACCCAGTACTTC
TRBJ1-1 | - | - | TRBV10-3 | 14 | CAISRTERNTEAFF | TGTGCCATCAGCCGGACAGAAAGGAACACTGAAGCTTTCTTT
TRBJ1-1 | - | - | TRBV9 | 15 | CASSVDPGVNTEAFF | TGTGCCAGCAGCGTAGATCCGGGGGTGAACACTGAAGCTTTCTTT
TRBJ2-7 | - | TRBD2 | TRBV7-3 | 16 | CASSFGIGLAVFEQYF | TGTGCCAGCAGCTTTGGAATAGGACTAGCTGTTTTCGAGCAGTACTTC
TRBJ2-5 | - | - | TRBV21-1 | 14 | CASSTRERKETQYF | TGTGCCAGCAGCACAAGAGAGCGGAAAGAGACCCAGTACTTC
TRBJ2-3 | - | - | TRBV5-1 | 13 | CASSPLIADTQYF | TGCGCCAGCAGCCCCCTTATTGCAGATACGCAGTATTTT
TRBJ2-1 | - | - | TRBV28 | 17 | CASSLDKGVGSYNEQFF | TGTGCCAGCAGTTTAGATAAAGGGGTTGGCTCCTACAATGAGCAGTTCTTC
TRBJ1-4 | - | - | TRBV6-5 | 14 | CASSYAGANEKLFF | TGTGCCAGCAGTTACGCGGGGGCTAATGAAAAACTGTTTTTT
TRBJ1-4 | - | TRBD1 | TRBV3-1/TRBV3-2 | 20 | CASSQDPRTGIFTTNEKLFF | TGTGCCAGCAGCCAAGATCCCCGGACAGGGATTTTTACAACTAATGAAAAACTGTTTTTT
TRBJ2-7 | - | TRBD2 | TRBV19 | 17 | CASSISGLAEGDYEQYF | TGTGCCAGTAGTATATCGGGACTAGCGGAGGGGGACTACGAGCAGTACTTC
TRBJ1-2 | - | TRBD1 | TRBV6-5 | 15 | CASSYSWDRGDGYTF | TGTGCCAGCAGTTACTCGTGGGACAGGGGCGATGGCTACACCTTC
TRBJ2-7 | - | - | TRBV6-2/TRBV6-3 | 16 | CASSWIGGFSSYEQYF | TGTGCCAGCAGTTGGATCGGCGGATTTAGCTCCTACGAGCAGTACTTC
TRBJ1-6 | - | - | TRBV6-1 | 17 | CASSEARGGASNSPLHF | TGTGCCAGCAGTGAAGCCCGGGGGGGGGCGAGTAATTCACCCCTCCACTTT
TRBJ1-5 | - | - | TRBV27 | 14 | CASSPRTAFWPQHF | TGTGCCAGCAGTCCCCGGACAGCCTTTTGGCCCCAGCATTTT
TRBJ2-1 | - | TRBD2 | TRBV7-3 | 15 | CASSLRRGSYNEQFF | TGTGCCAGCAGCTTACGGCGGGGGTCCTACAATGAGCAGTTCTTC
TRBJ2-2 | - | - | TRBV21-1 | 18 | CASSKRGPAKDDDGELFF | TGTGCCAGCAGCAAAAGAGGCCCAGCGAAAGACGACGACGGGGAGCTGTTTTTT
TRBJ2-5 | - | - | TRBV19 | 13 | CARTRAGVGTQYF | TGTGCCAGGACTCGGGCAGGGGTAGGGACCCAGTACTTC
TRBJ2-3 | - | TRBD2 | TRBV14 | 17 | CASSQVSFREGLGTQYF | TGTGCCAGCAGCCAAGTCTCCTTCCGGGAGGGGCTGGGTACGCAGTATTTT
TRBJ1-5 | once | - | TRBV28 | 14 | CASSLRQGHQPQHF | TGTGCCAGCAGTTTGCGGCAGGGGCATCAGCCCCAGCATTTT
TRBJ1-1 | - | - | TRBV5-1 | 15 | CASSLGGYSNTEAFF | TGCGCCAGCAGCTTAGGGGGTTACTCTAACACTGAAGCTTTCTTT
TRBJ1-2 | once | TRBD1 | TRBV7-9 | 14 | CASSLFGTGDGYTF | TGTGCCAGCAGCTTATTTGGGACAGGCGACGGCTACACCTTC
TRBJ2-1 | - | TRBD2 | TRBV6-6 | 14 | CASSFPSGYNEQFF | TGTGCCAGCAGTTTTCCTAGCGGGTACAATGAGCAGTTCTTC
TRBJ2-1 | few | TRBD2 | TRBV4-3 | 14 | CASSQRDLAGEKFF | TGCGCCAGCAGCCAGCGGGATCTAGCGGGAGAAAAGTTCTTC
TRBJ1-4 | - | - | TRBV27 | 11 | CASRYNEKLFF | TGTGCCAGCAGATATAATGAAAAACTGTTTTTT
TRBJ2-1 | - | TRBD1 | TRBV6-6 | 17 | CASSPPTGTGPSNEQFF | TGTGCCAGCAGTCCCCCGACCGGGACAGGGCCCTCCAATGAGCAGTTCTTC
TRBJ1-2 | once | TRBD1 | TRBV18 | 13 | CASSPGGQLTYTF | TGTGCCAGCTCACCGGGGGGACAGCTGACCTACACCTTC
TRBJ2-7 | - | - | TRBV6-5 | 13 | CASSLPGSYEQYF | TGTGCCAGCAGTCTCCCAGGGTCCTACGAGCAGTACTTC
TRBJ2-1 | - | - | TRBV7-2 | 13 | CASRWLAYGEQFF | TGTGCCAGCAGGTGGCTAGCGTATGGTGAGCAGTTCTTC
TRBJ2-7 | once | TRBD1 | TRBV10-1 | 15 | CASSSRGQGIGEQYF | TGCGCCAGCAGCTCACGCGGACAGGGAATTGGCGAGCAGTACTTC
TRBJ1-6 | once | - | TRBV28 | 14 | CASSTLSGGSPLHF | TGTGCCAGCAGTACACTCTCGGGAGGTTCACCCCTCCACTTT
TRBJ1-1 | - | - | TRBV3-1/TRBV3-2 | 12 | CASSPDGGRAFF | TGTGCCAGCAGCCCAGACGGAGGGCGGGCTTTCTTT
TRBJ2-5 | once | TRBD2 | TRBV3-1/TRBV3-2 | 15 | CASSQSGLAQETQYF | TGTGCCAGCAGCCAATCGGGACTAGCCCAAGAGACCCAGTACTTC
TRBJ1-5 | - | TRBD1 | TRBV5-5 | 14 | CASSWGQGPQPQHF | TGTGCCAGCAGCTGGGGACAGGGGCCTCAGCCCCAGCATTTT
TRBJ2-6 | - | - | TRBV2 | 14 | CATQGRAGANVLTF | TGTGCCACCCAGGGGAGGGCTGGGGCCAACGTCCTGACTTTC
TRBJ2-1 | once | TRBD2 | TRBV28 | 16 | CASTTVRGGSYNEQFF | TGTGCCAGCACCACAGTTCGGGGCGGGAGTTACAATGAGCAGTTCTTC
TRBJ2-3 | - | TRBD2 | TRBV19 | 18 | CASSIATSGSMSTDTQYF | TGTGCCAGTAGTATAGCCACTAGCGGGAGTATGAGCACAGATACGCAGTATTTT
TRBJ2-5 | once | - | TRBV6-5 | 14 | CASTSGTLTETQYF | TGTGCCAGCACCTCCGGGACATTGACAGAGACCCAGTACTTC
TRBJ2-1 | - | - | TRBV7-2 | 13 | CASRRGSYNEQFF | TGTGCCAGCAGACGGGGATCCTACAATGAGCAGTTCTTC
TRBJ1-1 | - | TRBD1 | TRBV24-1 | 15 | CATSDSGGLNTEAFF | TGTGCCACCAGTGATTCAGGGGGTCTGAACACTGAAGCTTTCTTT
TRBJ2-4 | - | - | TRBV6-2/TRBV6-3 | 16 | CASSYGAGVRENIQYF | TGTGCCAGCAGTTACGGCGCCGGGGTGCGGGAAAACATTCAGTACTTC
TRBJ2-7 | - | - | TRBV4-2 | 14 | CASALDSSSYEQYF | TGTGCCAGCGCCCTAGACAGTTCCTCCTACGAGCAGTACTTC
TRBJ1-1 | - | TRBD1 | TRBV3-1/TRBV3-2 | 14 | CASSHGGGNTEAFF | TGTGCCAGCAGCCACGGAGGGGGCAACACTGAAGCTTTCTTT